This entry is about one TCR beta chain. What it binds is unknown. These data are taken from a study of shared clonotypes between healthy human individuals. CDR3 length: 14 amino acids. CDR1 is SEHNR and CDR2 is FQNEAQ in the germline V gene (reference sequence). Only in-frame clones appear in the TCRdb table, and some are missing; sequencing was by immunoSEQ multiplex PCR. This table has approximately 640,000 clones, less than 95% appearing once. Broader study findings: Depth was large, yet rarefaction showed that sorted-subset sequencing was incomplete.

Participating donors were healthy, HIV-negative adults free of recent acute infections or vaccinations. This TCR was sampled from a man between 18 and 29 years old in good health. Some clones in this sample may be carry-over from other donors' samples. The specimen sequenced was memory CD8+ T cells from PBMCs. Subset described: CD45RO+ cells pooled with CCR7-negative TemRA cells. The chain couples TRBV7-9 to TRBJ2-5, with D perhaps TRBD2 (5 bases). The J call may be incorrect, as the DNA end agrees better with TRBJ2-7. The CDR3 sequence: CASSLVDGTYEQYF. Written as DNA, the CDR3 is TGTGCCAGCAGCTTAGTTGACGGGACCTACGAGCAGTACTTC.